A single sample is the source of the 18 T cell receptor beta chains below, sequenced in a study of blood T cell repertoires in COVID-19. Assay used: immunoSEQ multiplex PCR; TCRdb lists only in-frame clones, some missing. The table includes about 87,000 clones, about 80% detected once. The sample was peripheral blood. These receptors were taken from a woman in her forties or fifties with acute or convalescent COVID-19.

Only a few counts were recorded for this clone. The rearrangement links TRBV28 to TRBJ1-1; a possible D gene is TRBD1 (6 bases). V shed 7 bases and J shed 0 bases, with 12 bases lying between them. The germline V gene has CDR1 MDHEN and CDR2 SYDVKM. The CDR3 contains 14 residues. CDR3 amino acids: CASKRTAMNTEAFF. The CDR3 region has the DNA TGTGCCAGCAAAAGGACAGCCATGAACACTGAAGCTTTCTTT. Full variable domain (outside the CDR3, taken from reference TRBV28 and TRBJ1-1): DVKVTQSSRYLVKRTGEKVFLECVQDMDHENMFWYRQDPGLGLRLIYFSYDVKMKEKGDIPEGYSVSREKKERFSLILESASTNQTSMYLCASKRTAMNTEAFFGQGTRLTVV.

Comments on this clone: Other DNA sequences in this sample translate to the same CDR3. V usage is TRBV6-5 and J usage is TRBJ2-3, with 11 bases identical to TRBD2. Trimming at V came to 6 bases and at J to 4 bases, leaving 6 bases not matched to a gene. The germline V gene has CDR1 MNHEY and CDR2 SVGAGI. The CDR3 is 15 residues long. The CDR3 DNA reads TGTGCCAGCAGCCTTACTAGCGGGGGAGCAGATACGCAGTATTTT. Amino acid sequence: CASSLTSGGADTQYF.

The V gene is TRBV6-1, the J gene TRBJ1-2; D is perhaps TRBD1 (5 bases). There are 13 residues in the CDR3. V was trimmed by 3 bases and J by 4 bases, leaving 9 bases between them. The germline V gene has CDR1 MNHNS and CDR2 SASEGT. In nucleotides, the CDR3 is TGTGCCAGCAGTGACAGGGAGGCCTATGGCTACACCTTC. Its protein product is CASSDREAYGYTF.

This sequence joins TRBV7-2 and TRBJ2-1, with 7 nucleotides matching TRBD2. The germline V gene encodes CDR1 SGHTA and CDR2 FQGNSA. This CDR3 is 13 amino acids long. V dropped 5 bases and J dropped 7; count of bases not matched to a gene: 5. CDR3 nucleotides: TGTGCCAGCAGCGTCACTAGCGTAAATGAGCAGTTCTTC. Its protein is CASSVTSVNEQFF.

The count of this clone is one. For the CDR3, the DNA is TGTGCCAGCAGTAGGACTGAGTCTGGTGAGCAGTTCTTC. This encodes CASSRTESGEQFF. V and J are TRBV2 and TRBJ2-1; D perhaps matches TRBD2 (5 bases). The V end was cut by 5 bases, the J end by 9 bases, with 14 bases between. In germline, CDR1 is SNHLY, CDR2 FYNNEI. This CDR3 is 13 amino acids long.

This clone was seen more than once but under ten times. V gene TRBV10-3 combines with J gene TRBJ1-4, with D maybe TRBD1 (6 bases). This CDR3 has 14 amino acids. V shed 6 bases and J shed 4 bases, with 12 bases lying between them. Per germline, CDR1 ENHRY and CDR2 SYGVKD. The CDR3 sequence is CAISQDSSNEKLFF. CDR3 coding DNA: TGTGCCATCAGCCAGGACAGCAGTAATGAAAAACTGTTTTTT.

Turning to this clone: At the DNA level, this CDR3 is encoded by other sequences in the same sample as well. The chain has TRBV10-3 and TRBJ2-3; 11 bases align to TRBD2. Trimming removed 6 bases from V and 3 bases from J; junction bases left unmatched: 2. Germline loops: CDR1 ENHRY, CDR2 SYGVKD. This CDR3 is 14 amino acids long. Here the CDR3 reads CAIRGTSGTDTQYF. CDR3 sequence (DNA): TGTGCCATCAGGGGGACTAGCGGAACAGATACGCAGTATTTT.

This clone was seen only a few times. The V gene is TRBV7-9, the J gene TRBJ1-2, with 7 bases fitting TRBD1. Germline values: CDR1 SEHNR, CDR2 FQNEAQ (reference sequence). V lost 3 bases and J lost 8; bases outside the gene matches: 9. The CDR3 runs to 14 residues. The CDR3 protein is CASSFPGQSVGYTF. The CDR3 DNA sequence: TGTGCCAGCAGCTTCCCGGGACAGAGTGTGGGCTACACCTTC.

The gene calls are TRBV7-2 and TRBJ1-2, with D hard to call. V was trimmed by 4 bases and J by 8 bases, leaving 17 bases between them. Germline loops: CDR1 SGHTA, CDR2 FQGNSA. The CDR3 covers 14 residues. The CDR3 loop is CASSSPKEGIGYTF. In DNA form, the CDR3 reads TGTGCCAGCAGCTCCCCAAAGGAGGGAATCGGCTACACCTTC. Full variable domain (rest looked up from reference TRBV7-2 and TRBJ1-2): GAGVSQSPSNKVTEKGKDVELRCDPISGHTALYWYRQSLGQGLEFLIYFQGNSAPDKSGLPSDRFSAERTGGSVSTLTIQRTQQEDSAVYLCASSSPKEGIGYTFGSGTRLTVV.

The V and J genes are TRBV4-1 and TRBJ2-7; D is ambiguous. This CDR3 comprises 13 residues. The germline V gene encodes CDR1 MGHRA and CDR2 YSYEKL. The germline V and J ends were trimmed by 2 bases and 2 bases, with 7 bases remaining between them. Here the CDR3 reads CASSQNPTYEQYF. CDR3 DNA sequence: TGCGCCAGCAGCCAAAATCCAACCTACGAGCAGTACTTC.

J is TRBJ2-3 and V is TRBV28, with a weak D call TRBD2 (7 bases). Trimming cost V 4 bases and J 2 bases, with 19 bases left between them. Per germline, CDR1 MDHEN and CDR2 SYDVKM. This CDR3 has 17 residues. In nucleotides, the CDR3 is TGTGCCAGCAGTTCCCTAGGGGGGGGGCCCGACACAGATACGCAGTATTTT. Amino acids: CASSSLGGGPDTDTQYF. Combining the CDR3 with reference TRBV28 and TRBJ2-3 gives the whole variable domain DVKVTQSSRYLVKRTGEKVFLECVQDMDHENMFWYRQDPGLGLRLIYFSYDVKMKEKGDIPEGYSVSREKKERFSLILESASTNQTSMYLCASSSLGGGPDTDTQYFGPGTRLTVL.

The chain's CDR3 is CASSVGSGQDYGYTF. The DNA of the CDR3 is TGTGCCAGCAGCGTAGGGTCAGGGCAGGACTATGGCTACACCTTC. The V gene is TRBV9, the J gene TRBJ1-2; D may be TRBD1 (5 bases). Germline loops: CDR1 SGDLS, CDR2 YYNGEE. The CDR3 totals 15 residues. Trimming pared 0 bases from V and 3 bases from J, leaving 12 bases between. The full variable domain, rest sourced from reference TRBV9 and TRBJ1-2, is DSGVTQTPKHLITATGQRVTLRCSPRSGDLSVYWYQQSLDQGLQFLIQYYNGEERAKGNILERFSAQQFPDLHSELNLSSLELGDSALYFCASSVGSGQDYGYTFGSGTRLTVV.

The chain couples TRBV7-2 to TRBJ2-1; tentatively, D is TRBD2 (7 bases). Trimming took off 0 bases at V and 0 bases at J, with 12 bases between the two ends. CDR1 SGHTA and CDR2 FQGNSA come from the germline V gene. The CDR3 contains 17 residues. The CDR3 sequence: CASSLAVRGGSYNEQFF. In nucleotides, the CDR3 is TGTGCCAGCAGCTTAGCGGTGAGGGGGGGCTCCTACAATGAGCAGTTCTTC.

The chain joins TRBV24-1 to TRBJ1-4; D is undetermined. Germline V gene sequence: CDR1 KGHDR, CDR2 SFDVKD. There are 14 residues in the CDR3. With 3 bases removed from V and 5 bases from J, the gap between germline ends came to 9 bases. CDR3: CATSDTGDNEKLFF. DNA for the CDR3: TGTGCCACCAGTGATACCGGAGACAATGAAAAACTGTTTTTT.

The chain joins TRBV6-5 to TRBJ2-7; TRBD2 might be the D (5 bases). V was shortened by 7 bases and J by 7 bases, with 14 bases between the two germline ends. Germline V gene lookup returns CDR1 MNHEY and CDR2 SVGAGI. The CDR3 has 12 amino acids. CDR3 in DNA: TGTGCCAGCACACTAGAGGGTCGGGAGCAGTACTTC. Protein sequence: CASTLEGREQYF.

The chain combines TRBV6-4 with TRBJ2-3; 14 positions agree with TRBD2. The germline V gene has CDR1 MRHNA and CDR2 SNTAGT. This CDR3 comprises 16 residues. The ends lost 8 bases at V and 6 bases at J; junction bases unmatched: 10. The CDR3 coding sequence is TGTGCCAGCCGTGCCCGGACTAGCGGGGGGACTGATACGCAGTATTTT. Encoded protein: CASRARTSGGTDTQYF.

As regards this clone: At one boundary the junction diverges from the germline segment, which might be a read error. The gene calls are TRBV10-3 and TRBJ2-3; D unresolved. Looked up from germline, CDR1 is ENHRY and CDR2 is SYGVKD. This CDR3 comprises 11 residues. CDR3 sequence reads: CAISATDTQYF. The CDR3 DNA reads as TGTGCCATAAGTGCGACAGATACGCAGTATTTT.

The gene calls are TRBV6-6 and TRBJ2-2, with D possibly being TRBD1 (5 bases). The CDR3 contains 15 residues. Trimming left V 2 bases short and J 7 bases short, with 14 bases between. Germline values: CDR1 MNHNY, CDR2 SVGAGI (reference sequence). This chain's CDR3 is CASSYDSFVGGELFF. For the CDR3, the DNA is TGTGCCAGCAGTTACGACAGCTTCGTGGGCGGGGAGCTGTTTTTT.